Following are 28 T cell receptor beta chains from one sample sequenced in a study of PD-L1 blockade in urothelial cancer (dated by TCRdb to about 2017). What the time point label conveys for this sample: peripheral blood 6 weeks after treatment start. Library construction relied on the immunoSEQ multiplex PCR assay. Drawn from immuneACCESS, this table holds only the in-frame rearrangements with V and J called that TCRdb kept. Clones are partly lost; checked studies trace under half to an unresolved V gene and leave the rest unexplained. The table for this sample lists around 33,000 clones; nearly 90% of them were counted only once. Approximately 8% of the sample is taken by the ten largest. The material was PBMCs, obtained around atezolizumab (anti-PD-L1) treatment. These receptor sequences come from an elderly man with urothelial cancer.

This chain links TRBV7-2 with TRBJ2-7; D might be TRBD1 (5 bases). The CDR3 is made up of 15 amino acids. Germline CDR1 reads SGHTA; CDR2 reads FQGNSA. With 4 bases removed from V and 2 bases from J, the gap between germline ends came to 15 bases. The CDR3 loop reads CASSSDSGATYEQYF. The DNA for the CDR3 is TGTGCCAGCAGCTCCGACAGTGGAGCGACCTACGAGCAGTACTTC.

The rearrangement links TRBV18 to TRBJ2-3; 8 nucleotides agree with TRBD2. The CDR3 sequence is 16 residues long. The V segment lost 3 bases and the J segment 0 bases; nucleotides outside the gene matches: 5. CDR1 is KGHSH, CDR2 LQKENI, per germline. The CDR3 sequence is CASSPTAGGSTDTQYF. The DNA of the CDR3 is TGTGCCAGCTCACCCACGGCGGGAGGCAGCACAGATACGCAGTATTTT.

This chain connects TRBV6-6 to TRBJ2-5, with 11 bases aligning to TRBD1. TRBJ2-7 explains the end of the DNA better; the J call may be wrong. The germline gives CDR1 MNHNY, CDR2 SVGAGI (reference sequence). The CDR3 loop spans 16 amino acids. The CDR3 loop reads CASTPGQGARGREQYF. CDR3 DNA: TGTGCCAGCACCCCCGGACAGGGGGCGAGGGGACGCGAGCAGTACTTC.

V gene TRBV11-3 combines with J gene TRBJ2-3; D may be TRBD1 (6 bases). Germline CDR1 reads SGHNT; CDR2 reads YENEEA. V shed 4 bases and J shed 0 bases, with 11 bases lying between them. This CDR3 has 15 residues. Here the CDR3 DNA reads TGTGCCAGCAGCTCCGGGACACATAGCACAGATACGCAGTATTTT. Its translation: CASSSGTHSTDTQYF.

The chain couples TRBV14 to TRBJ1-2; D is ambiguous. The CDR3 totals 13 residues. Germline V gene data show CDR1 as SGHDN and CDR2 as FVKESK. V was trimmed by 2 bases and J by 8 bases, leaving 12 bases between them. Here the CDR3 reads CASSQSGFGGYTF. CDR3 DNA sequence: TGTGCCAGCAGCCAATCCGGGTTTGGAGGCTACACCTTC. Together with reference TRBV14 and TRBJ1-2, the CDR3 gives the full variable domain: EAGVTQFPSHSVIEKGQTVTLRCDPISGHDNLYWYRRVMGKEIKFLLHFVKESKQDESGMPNNRFLAERTGGTYSTLKVQPAELEDSGVYFCASSQSGFGGYTFGSGTRLTVV.

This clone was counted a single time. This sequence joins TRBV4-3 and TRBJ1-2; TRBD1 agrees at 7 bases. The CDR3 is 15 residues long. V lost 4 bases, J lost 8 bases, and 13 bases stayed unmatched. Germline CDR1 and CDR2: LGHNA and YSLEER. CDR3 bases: TGCGCCAGCAGCCGGGGACAGACGCCTTTGGGGGGCTACACCTTC. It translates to CASSRGQTPLGGYTF.

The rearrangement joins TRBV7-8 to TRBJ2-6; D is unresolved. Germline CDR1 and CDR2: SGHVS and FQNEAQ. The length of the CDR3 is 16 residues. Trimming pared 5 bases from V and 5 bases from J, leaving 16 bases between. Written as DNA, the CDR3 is TGTGCCAGCAGCGGTTACCCACAAAGTCGGGCCAACGTCCTGACTTTC. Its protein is CASSGYPQSRANVLTF.

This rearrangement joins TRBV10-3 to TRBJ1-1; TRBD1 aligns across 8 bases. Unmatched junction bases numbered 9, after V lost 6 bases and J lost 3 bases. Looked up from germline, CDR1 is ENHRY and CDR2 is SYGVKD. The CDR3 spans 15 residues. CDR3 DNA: TGTGCCATCAGCCTACTCTTGACAGGGGACACTGAAGCTTTCTTT. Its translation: CAISLLLTGDTEAFF.

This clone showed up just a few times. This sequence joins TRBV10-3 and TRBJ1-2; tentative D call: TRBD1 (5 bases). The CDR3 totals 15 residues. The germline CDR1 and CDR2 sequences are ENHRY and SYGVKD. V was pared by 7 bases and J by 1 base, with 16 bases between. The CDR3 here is CAITQPWGVNYGYTF. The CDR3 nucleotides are TGTGCCATCACCCAACCCTGGGGGGTTAACTATGGCTACACCTTC.

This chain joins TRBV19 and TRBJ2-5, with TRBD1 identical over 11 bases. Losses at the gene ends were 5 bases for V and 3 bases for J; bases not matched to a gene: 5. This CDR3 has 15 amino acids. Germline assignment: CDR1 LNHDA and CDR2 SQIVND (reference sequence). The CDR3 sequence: CASSSLGQGEETQYF. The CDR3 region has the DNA TGTGCCAGTAGTTCGCTGGGACAGGGGGAAGAGACCCAGTACTTC.

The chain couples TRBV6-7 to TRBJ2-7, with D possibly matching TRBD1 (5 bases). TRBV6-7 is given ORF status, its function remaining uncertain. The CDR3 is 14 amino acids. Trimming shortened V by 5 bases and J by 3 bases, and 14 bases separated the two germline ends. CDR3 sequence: CASSPLGVCYEQYF. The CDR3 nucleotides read TGTGCCAGCAGTCCCCTAGGGGTCTGCTACGAGCAGTACTTC.

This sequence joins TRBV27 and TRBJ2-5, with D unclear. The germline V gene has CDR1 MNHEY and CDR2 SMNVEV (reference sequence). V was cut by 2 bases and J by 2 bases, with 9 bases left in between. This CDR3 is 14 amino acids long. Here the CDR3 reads CASSLNAAQETQYF. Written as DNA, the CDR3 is TGTGCCAGCAGTTTAAACGCGGCGCAAGAGACCCAGTACTTC.

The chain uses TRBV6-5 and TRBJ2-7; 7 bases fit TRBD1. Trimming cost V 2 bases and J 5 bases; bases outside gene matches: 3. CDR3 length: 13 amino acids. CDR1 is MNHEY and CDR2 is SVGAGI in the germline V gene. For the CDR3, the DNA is TGTGCCAGCAGTTACGCAGGGGGTAACGAGCAGTACTTC. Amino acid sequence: CASSYAGGNEQYF.

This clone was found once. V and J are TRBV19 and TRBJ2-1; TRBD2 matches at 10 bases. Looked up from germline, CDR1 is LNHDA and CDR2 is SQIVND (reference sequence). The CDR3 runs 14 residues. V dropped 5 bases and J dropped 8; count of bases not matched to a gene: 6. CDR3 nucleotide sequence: TGTGCCAGTAGTCTAGCGGGAGCTTACTATGAGCAGTTCTTC. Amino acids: CASSLAGAYYEQFF.

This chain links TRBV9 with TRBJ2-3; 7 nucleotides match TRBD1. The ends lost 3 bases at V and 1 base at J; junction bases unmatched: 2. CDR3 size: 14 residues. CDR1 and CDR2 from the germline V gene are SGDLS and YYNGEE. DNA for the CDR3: TGTGCCAGCAGCGCGGGACAGCGCACAGATACGCAGTATTTT. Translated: CASSAGQRTDTQYF. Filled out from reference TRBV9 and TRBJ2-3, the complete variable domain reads DSGVTQTPKHLITATGQRVTLRCSPRSGDLSVYWYQQSLDQGLQFLIQYYNGEERAKGNILERFSAQQFPDLHSELNLSSLELGDSALYFCASSAGQRTDTQYFGPGTRLTVL.

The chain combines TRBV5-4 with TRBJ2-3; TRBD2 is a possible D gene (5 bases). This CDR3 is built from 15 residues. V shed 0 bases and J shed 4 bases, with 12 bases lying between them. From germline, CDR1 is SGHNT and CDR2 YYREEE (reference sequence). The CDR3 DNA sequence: TGTGCCAGCAGCTTGGCCGCGGGTCGCCCAGATACGCAGTATTTT. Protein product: CASSLAAGRPDTQYF.

The CDR3 here is CASSSGTGGPETQYF. Here the CDR3 DNA reads TGTGCCAGCAGCTCCGGGACAGGGGGCCCGGAGACCCAGTACTTC. The rearrangement links TRBV7-9 to TRBJ2-5; 12 bases fit TRBD1. CDR3 length: 15 residues. The germline V gene encodes CDR1 SEHNR and CDR2 FQNEAQ (reference sequence). V was clipped by 4 bases and J by 5 bases; unmatched bases: 5.

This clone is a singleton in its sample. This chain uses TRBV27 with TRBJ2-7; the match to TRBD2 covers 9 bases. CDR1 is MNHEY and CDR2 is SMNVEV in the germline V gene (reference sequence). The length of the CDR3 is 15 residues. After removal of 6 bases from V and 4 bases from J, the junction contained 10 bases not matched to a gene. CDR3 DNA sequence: TGTGCCAGCAGCCCTCGGGGGCGGGAGGGGTACGAGCAGTACTTC. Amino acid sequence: CASSPRGREGYEQYF.

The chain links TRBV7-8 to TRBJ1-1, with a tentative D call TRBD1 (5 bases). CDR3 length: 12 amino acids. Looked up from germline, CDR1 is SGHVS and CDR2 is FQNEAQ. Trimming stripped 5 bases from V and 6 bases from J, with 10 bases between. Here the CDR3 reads CASSGLGPEAFF. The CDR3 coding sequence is TGTGCCAGCAGCGGCCTGGGGCCTGAAGCTTTCTTT.

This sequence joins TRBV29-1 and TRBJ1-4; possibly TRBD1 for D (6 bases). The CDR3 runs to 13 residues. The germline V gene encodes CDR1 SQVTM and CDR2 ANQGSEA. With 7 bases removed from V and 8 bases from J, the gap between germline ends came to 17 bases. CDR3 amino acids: CSGRAGAGEKLFF. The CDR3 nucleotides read TGCAGCGGGCGGGCAGGGGCAGGCGAAAAACTGTTTTTT.

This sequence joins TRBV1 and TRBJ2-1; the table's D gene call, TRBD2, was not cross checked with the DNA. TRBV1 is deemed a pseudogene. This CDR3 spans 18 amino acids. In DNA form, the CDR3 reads TGCACCAGCAGCCAAGATGTTCCAGGAACGGGAGCAAGCAATGAGCAGTTCTTC. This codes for CTSSQDVPGTGASNEQFF.

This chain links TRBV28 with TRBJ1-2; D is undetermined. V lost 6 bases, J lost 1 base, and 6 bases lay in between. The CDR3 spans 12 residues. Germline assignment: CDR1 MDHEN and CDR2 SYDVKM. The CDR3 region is CASSLFNYGYTF. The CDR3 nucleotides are TGTGCCAGCAGCCTATTTAACTATGGCTACACCTTC.

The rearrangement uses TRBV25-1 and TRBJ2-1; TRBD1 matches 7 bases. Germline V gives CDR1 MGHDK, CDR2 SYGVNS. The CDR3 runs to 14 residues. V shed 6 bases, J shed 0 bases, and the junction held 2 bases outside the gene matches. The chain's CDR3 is CASRDRSSYNEQFF. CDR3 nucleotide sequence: TGTGCCAGCAGGGACAGGAGCTCCTACAATGAGCAGTTCTTC.

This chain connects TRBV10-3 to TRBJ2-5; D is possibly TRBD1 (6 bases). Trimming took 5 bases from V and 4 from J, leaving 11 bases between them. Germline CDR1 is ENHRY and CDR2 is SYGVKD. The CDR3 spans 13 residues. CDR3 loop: CAISSGTSETQYF. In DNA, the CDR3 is TGTGCCATCAGTTCCGGGACATCAGAGACCCAGTACTTC.

CDR3 protein: CASSFSPGPLNEKLFF. CDR3 bases: TGCGCCAGCAGCTTTAGTCCAGGGCCCCTGAATGAAAAACTGTTTTTT. The rearrangement joins TRBV5-1 to TRBJ1-4; D perhaps matches TRBD1 (5 bases). The CDR3 spans 16 residues. Trimming cost V 2 bases and J 5 bases, with 16 bases left between them. Germline CDR1 is SGHRS and CDR2 is YFSETQ. The whole variable domain, remainder taken from reference TRBV5-1 and TRBJ1-4, is KAGVTQTPRYLIKTRGQQVTLSCSPISGHRSVSWYQQTPGQGLQFLFEYFSETQRNKGNFPGRFSGRQFSNSRSEMNVSTLELGDSALYLCASSFSPGPLNEKLFFGSGTQLSVL.

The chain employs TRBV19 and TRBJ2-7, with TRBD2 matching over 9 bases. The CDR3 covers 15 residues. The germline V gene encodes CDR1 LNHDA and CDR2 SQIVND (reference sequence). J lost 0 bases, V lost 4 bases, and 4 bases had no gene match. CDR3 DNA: TGTGCCAGTAGTAGAGCTAGCGGGAACTCCTACGAGCAGTACTTC. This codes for CASSRASGNSYEQYF.

The CDR3 DNA reads as TGTGCCAGCAGTGGCAGGGCAGGCGGCACCTATGGCTACACCTTC. Its translation is CASSGRAGGTYGYTF. V and J are TRBV6-1 and TRBJ1-2, with D perhaps matching TRBD1 (5 bases). This CDR3 is built from 15 residues. Germline V gene lookup returns CDR1 MNHNS and CDR2 SASEGT. Between the trimmed V and J ends, which lost 4 bases and 4 bases, there was a span of 16 bases.

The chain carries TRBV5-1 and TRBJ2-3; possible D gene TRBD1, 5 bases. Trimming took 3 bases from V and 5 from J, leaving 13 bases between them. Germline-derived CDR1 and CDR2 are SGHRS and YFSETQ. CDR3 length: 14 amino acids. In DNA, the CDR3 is TGCGCCAGCAGCTGGGCCGGGCAGGGAGATACGCAGTATTTT. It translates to CASSWAGQGDTQYF.